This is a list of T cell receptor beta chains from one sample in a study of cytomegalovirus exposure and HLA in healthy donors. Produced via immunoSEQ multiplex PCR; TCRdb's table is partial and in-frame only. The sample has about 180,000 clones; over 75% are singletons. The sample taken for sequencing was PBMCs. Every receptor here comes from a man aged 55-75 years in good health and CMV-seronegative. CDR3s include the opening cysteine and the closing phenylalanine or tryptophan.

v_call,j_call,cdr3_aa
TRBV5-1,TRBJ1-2,CASSLTGKAGYTF
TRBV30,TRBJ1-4,CAWSGQGRVEKLFF
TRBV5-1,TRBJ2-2,CASSLAGQGGATGELFF
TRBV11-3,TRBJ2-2,CASSSGINTGELFF
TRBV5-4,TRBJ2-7,CASSLYSEQYF
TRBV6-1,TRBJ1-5,CASNDRGDQPQHF
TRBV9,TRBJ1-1,CASSPTGMNTEAFF
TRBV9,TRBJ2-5,CASSVGPQETQYF
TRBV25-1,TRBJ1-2,CASSEPDGAYGYTF
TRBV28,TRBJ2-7,CASSSPGQAYEQYF